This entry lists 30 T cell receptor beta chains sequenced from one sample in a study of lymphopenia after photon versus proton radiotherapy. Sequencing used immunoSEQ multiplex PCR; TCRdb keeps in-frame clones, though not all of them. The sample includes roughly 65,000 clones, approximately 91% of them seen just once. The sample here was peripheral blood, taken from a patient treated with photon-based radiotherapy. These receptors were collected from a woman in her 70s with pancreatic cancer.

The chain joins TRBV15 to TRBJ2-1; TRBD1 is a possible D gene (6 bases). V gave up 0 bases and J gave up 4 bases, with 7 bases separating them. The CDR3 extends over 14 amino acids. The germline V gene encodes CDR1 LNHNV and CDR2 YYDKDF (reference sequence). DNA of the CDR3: TGTGCCACCAGCAGAGAGGACAGATACAATGAGCAGTTCTTC. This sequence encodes CATSREDRYNEQFF.

Written as DNA, the CDR3 is TGTGCCAGCGGACAGAGCTCTGGAAACACCATATATTTT. It yields the protein CASGQSSGNTIYF. The chain carries TRBV6-1 and TRBJ1-3, with D perhaps TRBD1 (6 bases). V lost 8 bases, J lost 0 bases, and 8 bases lay in between. This CDR3 region has 13 residues. The germline gives CDR1 MNHNS, CDR2 SASEGT.

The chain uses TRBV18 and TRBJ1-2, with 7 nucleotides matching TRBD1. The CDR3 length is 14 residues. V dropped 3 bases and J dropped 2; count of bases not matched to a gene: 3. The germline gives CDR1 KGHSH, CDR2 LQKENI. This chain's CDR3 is CASSPDRINYGYTF. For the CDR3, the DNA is TGTGCCAGCTCACCGGACAGGATCAACTATGGCTACACCTTC. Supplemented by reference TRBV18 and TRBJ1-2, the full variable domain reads NAGVMQNPRHLVRRRGQEARLRCSPMKGHSHVYWYRQLPEEGLKFMVYLQKENIIDESGMPKERFSAEFPKEGPSILRIQQVVRGDSAAYFCASSPDRINYGYTFGSGTRLTVV.

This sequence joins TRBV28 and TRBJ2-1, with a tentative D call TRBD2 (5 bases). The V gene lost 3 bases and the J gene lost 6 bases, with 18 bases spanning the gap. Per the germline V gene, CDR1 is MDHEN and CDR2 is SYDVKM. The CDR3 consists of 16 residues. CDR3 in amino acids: CASSFSDLAYFNEQFF. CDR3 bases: TGTGCCAGCAGTTTCTCGGATCTAGCATACTTCAATGAGCAGTTCTTC.

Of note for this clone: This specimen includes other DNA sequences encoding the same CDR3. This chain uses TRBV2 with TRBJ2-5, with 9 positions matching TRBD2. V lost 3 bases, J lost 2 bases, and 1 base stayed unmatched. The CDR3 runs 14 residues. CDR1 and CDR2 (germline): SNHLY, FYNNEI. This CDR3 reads CASSETSGQETQYF. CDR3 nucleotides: TGTGCCAGCAGTGAGACTAGCGGACAAGAGACCCAGTACTTC. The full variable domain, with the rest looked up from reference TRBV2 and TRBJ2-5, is EPEVTQTPSHQVTQMGQEVILRCVPISNHLYFYWYRQILGQKVEFLVSFYNNEISEKSEIFDDQFSVERPDGSNFTLKIRSTKLEDSAMYFCASSETSGQETQYFGPGTRLLVL.

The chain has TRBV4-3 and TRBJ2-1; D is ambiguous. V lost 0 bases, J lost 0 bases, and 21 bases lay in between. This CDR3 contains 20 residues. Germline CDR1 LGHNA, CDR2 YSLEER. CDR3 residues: CASSQEPSRGPRSSYNEQFF. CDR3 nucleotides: TGCGCCAGCAGCCAAGAACCTAGTCGAGGACCTAGGAGCTCCTACAATGAGCAGTTCTTC.

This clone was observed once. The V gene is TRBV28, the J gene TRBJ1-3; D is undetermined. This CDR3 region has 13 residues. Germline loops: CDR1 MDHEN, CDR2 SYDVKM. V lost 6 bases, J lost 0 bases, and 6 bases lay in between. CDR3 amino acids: CASRVFSGNTIYF. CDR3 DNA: TGTGCCAGCAGGGTCTTCTCTGGAAACACCATATATTTT.

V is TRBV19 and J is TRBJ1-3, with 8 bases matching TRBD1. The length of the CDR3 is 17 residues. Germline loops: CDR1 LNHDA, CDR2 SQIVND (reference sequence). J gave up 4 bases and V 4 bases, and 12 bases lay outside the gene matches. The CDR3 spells CASSTRAGQAAGNTIYF. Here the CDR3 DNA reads TGTGCCAGTAGTACCCGCGCGGGACAGGCAGCCGGAAACACCATATATTTT.

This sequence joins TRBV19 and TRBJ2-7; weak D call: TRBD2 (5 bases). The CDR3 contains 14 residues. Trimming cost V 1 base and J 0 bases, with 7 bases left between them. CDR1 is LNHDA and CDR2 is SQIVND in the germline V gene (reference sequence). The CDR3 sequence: CASSIVGSSYEQYF. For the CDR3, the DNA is TGTGCCAGTAGTATAGTGGGGAGCTCCTACGAGCAGTACTTC.

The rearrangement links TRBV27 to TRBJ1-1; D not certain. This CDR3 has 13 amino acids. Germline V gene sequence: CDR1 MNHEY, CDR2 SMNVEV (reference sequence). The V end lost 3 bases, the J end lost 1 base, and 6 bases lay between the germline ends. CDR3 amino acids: CASSFVRNTEAFF. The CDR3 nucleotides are TGTGCCAGCAGTTTTGTCAGGAACACTGAAGCTTTCTTT.

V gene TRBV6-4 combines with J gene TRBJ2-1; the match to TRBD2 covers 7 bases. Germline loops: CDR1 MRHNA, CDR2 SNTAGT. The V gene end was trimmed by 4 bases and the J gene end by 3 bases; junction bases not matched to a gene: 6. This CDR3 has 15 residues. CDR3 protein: CASSGASSGYNEQFF. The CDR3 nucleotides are TGTGCCAGCAGTGGAGCTTCTAGCGGCTACAATGAGCAGTTCTTC.

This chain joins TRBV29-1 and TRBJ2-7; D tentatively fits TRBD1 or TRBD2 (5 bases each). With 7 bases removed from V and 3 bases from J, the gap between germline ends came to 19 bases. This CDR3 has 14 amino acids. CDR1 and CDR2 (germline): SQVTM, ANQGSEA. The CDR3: CSAGPGQGGYEQYF. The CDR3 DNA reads TGCAGCGCGGGGCCTGGGCAGGGTGGCTACGAGCAGTACTTC.

The DNA for the CDR3 is TGTGCCAGCTCACGACCCCCGGCCTCCTACGAGCAGTACTTC. It codes for CASSRPPASYEQYF. V usage is TRBV28 and J usage is TRBJ2-7, with D unresolved. The V end was cut by 8 bases, the J end by 0 bases, with 14 bases between. The CDR3 is 14 amino acids. The germline CDR1 and CDR2 sequences are MDHEN and SYDVKM.

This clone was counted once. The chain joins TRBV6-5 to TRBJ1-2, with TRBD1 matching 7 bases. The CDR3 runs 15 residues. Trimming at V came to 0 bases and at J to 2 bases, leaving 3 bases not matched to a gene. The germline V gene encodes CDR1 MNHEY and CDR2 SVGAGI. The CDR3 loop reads CASSYSTGLNYGYTF. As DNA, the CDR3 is TGTGCCAGCAGTTACTCGACAGGGTTAAACTATGGCTACACCTTC.

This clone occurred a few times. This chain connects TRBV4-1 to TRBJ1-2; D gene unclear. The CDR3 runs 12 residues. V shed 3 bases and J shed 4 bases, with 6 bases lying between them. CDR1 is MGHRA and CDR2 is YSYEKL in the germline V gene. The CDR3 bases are TGCGCCAGCAGCCATCGCATCTATGGCTACACCTTC. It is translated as CASSHRIYGYTF.

The CDR3 protein is CATSRSPGAADTQYF. CDR3 nucleotides: TGTGCCACCAGCAGGAGCCCCGGGGCGGCAGATACGCAGTATTTT. The V gene is TRBV15, the J gene TRBJ2-3; D may match TRBD1 or TRBD2 (5 bases each). CDR1 and CDR2 from the germline V gene are LNHNV and YYDKDF (reference sequence). The CDR3 runs 15 residues. Trimming pared 3 bases from V and 4 bases from J, leaving 14 bases between.

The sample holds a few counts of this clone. CDR3 bases: TGTGCCATCAGTCGCGGACAGGGAAGCAACTATGGCTACACCTTC. It is translated as CAISRGQGSNYGYTF. V usage is TRBV10-3 and J usage is TRBJ1-2; TRBD1 agrees at 8 bases. The CDR3 length is 15 residues. Germline loops: CDR1 ENHRY, CDR2 SYGVKD. Trimming cost V 5 bases and J 2 bases; bases outside gene matches: 7.

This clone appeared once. The chain's CDR3 is CASKLWTGGYTF. The CDR3 DNA reads TGTGCCAGCAAATTGTGGACGGGTGGCTACACCTTC. This chain connects TRBV28 to TRBJ1-2, with D hard to call. Trimming took off 7 bases at V and 7 bases at J, with 13 bases between the two ends. The germline CDR1 and CDR2 sequences are MDHEN and SYDVKM. The CDR3 totals 12 residues.

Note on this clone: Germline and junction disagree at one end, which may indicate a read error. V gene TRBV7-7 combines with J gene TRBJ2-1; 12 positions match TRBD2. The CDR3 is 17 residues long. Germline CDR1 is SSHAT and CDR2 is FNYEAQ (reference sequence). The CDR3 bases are TGTGCTAGCAGCCCCGGTGGACTAGCGGGAAGTGGAATTGAGCAGTTCTTC. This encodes CASSPGGLAGSGIEQFF.

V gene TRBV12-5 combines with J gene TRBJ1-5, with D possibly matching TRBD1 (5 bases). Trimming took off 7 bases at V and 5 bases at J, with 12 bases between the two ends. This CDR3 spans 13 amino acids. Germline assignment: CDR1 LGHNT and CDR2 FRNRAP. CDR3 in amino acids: CASVEEGYQPQHF. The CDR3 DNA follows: TGTGCTAGTGTCGAGGAGGGGTATCAGCCCCAGCATTTT. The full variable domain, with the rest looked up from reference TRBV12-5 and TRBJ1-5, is DARVTQTPRHKVTEMGQEVTMRCQPILGHNTVFWYRQTMMQGLELLAYFRNRAPLDDSGMPKDRFSAEMPDATLATLKIQPSEPRDSAVYFCASVEEGYQPQHFGDGTRLSIL.

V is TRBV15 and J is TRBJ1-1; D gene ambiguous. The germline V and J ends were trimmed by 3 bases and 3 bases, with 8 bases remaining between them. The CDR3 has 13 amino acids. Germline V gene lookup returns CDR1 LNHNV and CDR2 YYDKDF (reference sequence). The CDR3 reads CATSRVGDTEAFF. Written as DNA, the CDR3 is TGTGCCACCAGCAGGGTTGGAGACACTGAAGCTTTCTTT.

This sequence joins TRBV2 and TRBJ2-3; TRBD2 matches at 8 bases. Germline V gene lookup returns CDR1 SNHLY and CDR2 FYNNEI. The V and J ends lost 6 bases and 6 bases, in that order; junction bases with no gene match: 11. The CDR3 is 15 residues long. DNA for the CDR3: TGTGCCAGCAGCGCACAACTAGCGGTAGGGGATACGCAGTATTTT. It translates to CASSAQLAVGDTQYF. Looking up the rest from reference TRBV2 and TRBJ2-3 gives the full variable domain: EPEVTQTPSHQVTQMGQEVILRCVPISNHLYFYWYRQILGQKVEFLVSFYNNEISEKSEIFDDQFSVERPDGSNFTLKIRSTKLEDSAMYFCASSAQLAVGDTQYFGPGTRLTVL.

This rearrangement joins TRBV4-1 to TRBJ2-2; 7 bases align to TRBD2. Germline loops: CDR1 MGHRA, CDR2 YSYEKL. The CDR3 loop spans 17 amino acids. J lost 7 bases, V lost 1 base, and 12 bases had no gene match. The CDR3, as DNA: TGCGCCAGCAGCCAAGCACTAGCGAGCCCCGGGGACGGGGAGCTGTTTTTT. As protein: CASSQALASPGDGELFF.

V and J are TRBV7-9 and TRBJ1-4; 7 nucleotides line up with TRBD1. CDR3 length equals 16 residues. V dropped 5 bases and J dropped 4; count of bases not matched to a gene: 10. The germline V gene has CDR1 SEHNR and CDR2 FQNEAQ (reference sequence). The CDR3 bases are TGTGCCAGCAGCCCCGGCCCGGGACAGCTTAATGAAAAACTGTTTTTT. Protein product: CASSPGPGQLNEKLFF.

CDR3 nucleotides: TGTGCCAGCACCCCCTGGCACCTGAACACTGAAGCTTTCTTT. This encodes CASTPWHLNTEAFF. This rearrangement joins TRBV28 to TRBJ1-1; no definite D call. Deletions cut 7 bases from V and 0 bases from J, with 12 bases between. The CDR3 sequence is 14 residues long. Germline-derived CDR1 and CDR2 are MDHEN and SYDVKM.

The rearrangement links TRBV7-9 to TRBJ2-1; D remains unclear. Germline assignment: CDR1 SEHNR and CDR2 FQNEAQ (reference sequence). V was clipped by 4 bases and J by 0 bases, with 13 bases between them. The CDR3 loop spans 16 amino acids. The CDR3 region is CASSYRRPSSYNEQFF. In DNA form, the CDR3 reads TGTGCCAGCAGCTACCGCAGACCGAGCTCCTACAATGAGCAGTTCTTC.

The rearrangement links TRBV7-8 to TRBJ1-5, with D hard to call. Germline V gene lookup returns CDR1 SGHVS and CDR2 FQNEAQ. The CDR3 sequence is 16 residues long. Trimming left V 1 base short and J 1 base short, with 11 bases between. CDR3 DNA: TGTGCCAGCAGCTTAGTTAAGGGTTTGAGCAATCAGCCCCAGCATTTT. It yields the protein CASSLVKGLSNQPQHF.

CDR3: CASSSDRPNTEAFF. The CDR3 nucleotides are TGTGCCAGCAGTTCGGACAGGCCGAACACTGAAGCTTTCTTT. The J gene is TRBJ1-1, the V gene TRBV6-1; TRBD1 matches at 7 bases. The CDR3 totals 14 residues. The germline V gene has CDR1 MNHNS and CDR2 SASEGT. After removal of 5 bases from V and 1 base from J, the junction contained 4 bases not matched to a gene.

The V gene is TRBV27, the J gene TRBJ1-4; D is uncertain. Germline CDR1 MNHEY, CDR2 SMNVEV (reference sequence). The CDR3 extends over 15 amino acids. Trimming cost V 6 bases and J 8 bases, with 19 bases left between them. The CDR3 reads CASSPIWEFREKLFF. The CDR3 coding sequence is TGTGCCAGCAGCCCAATATGGGAATTTAGGGAAAAACTGTTTTTT. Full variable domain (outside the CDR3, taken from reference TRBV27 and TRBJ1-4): EAQVTQNPRYLITVTGKKLTVTCSQNMNHEYMSWYRQDPGLGLRQIYYSMNVEVTDKGDVPEGYKVSRKEKRNFPLILESPSPNQTSLYFCASSPIWEFREKLFFGSGTQLSVL.

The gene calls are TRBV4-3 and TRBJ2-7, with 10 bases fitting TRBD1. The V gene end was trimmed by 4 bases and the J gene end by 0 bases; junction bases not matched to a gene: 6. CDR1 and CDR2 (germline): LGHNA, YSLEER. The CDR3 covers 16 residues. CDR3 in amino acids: CASSRKTGGRSYEQYF. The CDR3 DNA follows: TGCGCCAGCAGCCGTAAGACAGGGGGCCGCTCCTACGAGCAGTACTTC.